The rows below give T cell receptor beta chains drawn from one sample of a study of blood T cell repertoires in COVID-19. Profiled with immunoSEQ multiplex PCR; TCRdb holds only in-frame clones, not every one. The sample carries approximately 170,000 clones, 86% recorded once. Sequencing used peripheral blood. The receptors come from a man aged 70-80 years with acute or convalescent COVID-19. CDR3s leave out the opening cysteine and the closing phenylalanine or tryptophan. Clone size, where shown, is once, few, many, or a class for clones that have expanded.

clone_size | j_call | v_call | cdr3_aa
- | TRBJ2-3 | TRBV9 | ASSVVGSEADTQY
- | TRBJ2-3 | TRBV7-9 | ASSLNIGGAYTQY
- | TRBJ2-5 | TRBV14 | ASSQDLGDGETQY
once | TRBJ2-2 | TRBV7-9 | ASSLGTHPGELF
- | TRBJ1-1 | TRBV27 | ASSLIGADTEAF
- | TRBJ2-5 | TRBV9 | ASSVDRGAGETQY
- | TRBJ2-5 | TRBV5-1 | ASSLSGQETQY
- | TRBJ2-5 | TRBV7-9 | ASSLGAHQETQY
- | TRBJ1-5 | TRBV29-1 | SVGDRPRQPQH
- | TRBJ2-3 | TRBV25-1 | ASSLWGRTDTQY
few | TRBJ1-3 | TRBV29-1 | SGMGGAGNTIY
- | TRBJ2-7 | TRBV5-5 | ASSRRDGPYEQY
- | TRBJ2-3 | TRBV13 | ASSREGQSTDTQY
few | TRBJ2-7 | TRBV28 | ASSLPSGSSGEQY
- | TRBJ2-5 | TRBV13 | ASSQQETQY
- | TRBJ2-2 | TRBV10-3 | AIRSWGANTGELF
- | TRBJ2-5 | TRBV5-1 | ASSLDWQEAQY
- | TRBJ2-7 | TRBV25-1 | ASRQDLYEQY
- | TRBJ1-5 | TRBV2 | ASIADIAGDQPQH
- | TRBJ1-1 | TRBV2 | ASSGDNRGVDTEAF
- | TRBJ1-1 | TRBV5-4 | ASSPSTGTNTEAF
few | TRBJ2-7 | TRBV13 | ASSLGPLSYEQY
- | TRBJ2-1 | TRBV19 | ASSILAGGPGDEQF
once | TRBJ1-5 | TRBV9 | ASSPDRGNQPQH
- | TRBJ1-1 | TRBV29-1 | SVVKGAEEAF
- | TRBJ2-7 | TRBV6-1 | ASRIAGVSYEQY
- | TRBJ2-3 | TRBV5-1 | ASSLGSGVTDTQY
- | TRBJ1-1 | TRBV4-2 | ASSQDSRTGGWTEAF
- | TRBJ1-1 | TRBV14 | ASSRSGIEAF
once | TRBJ2-2 | TRBV11-3 | ASSPRSRDRVSGELF
- | TRBJ1-5 | TRBV20-1 | SASFPAGYNQPQH
many | TRBJ2-1 | TRBV29-1 | SVRPGQGVGNEQF
- | TRBJ2-5 | TRBV18 | ASSPGLVSSTQY
- | TRBJ2-1 | TRBV3-1/TRBV3-2 | ASSQIAINNEQF
- | TRBJ1-1 | TRBV11-2 | ASSFSARNTEAF
- | TRBJ2-4 | TRBV30 | AWSVLRDRANVAKNIQY
- | TRBJ2-3 | TRBV6-1 | ASSEIGVTDTQY
- | TRBJ2-1 | TRBV9 | ASSVGAGGYNEQF
many | TRBJ1-2 | TRBV5-6 | ATGTGAYGYT
- | TRBJ2-7 | TRBV5-6 | ASSWVAGTNSYEQY